This T cell receptor beta chain was sequenced in a study of cytomegalovirus exposure and HLA in healthy donors. Overall study findings and caveats: Researchers catalogued 164 TCR beta chains as cytomegalovirus-associated.

Notes on this clone: What it recognizes is unknown.

Germline V gives CDR1 MGHDK, CDR2 SYGVNS. V lost 1 base, J lost 0 bases, and 7 bases stayed unmatched. This CDR3 comprises 17 residues. The PCR employed 60 Vbeta primers together with 13 Jbeta primers. Sequenced by immunoSEQ multiplex PCR; TCRdb stores in-frame clones only, minus some. The table records approximately 160,000 clones, 60% to 85% of them present only once. The gene calls are TRBV25-1 and TRBJ2-5, with 8 bases aligning to TRBD2. The material sequenced was PBMCs. The TCR was taken from a woman between 45 and 65 years old in good health and CMV-seropositive. The CDR3 protein is CASSEFRTGGYQETQYF. The CDR3 DNA reads as TGTGCCAGCAGTGAATTCAGGACGGGGGGGTACCAAGAGACCCAGTACTTC. Full variable domain (rest looked up from reference TRBV25-1 and TRBJ2-5): EADIYQTPRYLVIGTGKKITLECSQTMGHDKMYWYQQDPGMELHLIHYSYGVNSTEKGDLSSESTVSRIRTEHFPLTLESARPSHTSQYLCASSEFRTGGYQETQYFGPGTRLLVL.